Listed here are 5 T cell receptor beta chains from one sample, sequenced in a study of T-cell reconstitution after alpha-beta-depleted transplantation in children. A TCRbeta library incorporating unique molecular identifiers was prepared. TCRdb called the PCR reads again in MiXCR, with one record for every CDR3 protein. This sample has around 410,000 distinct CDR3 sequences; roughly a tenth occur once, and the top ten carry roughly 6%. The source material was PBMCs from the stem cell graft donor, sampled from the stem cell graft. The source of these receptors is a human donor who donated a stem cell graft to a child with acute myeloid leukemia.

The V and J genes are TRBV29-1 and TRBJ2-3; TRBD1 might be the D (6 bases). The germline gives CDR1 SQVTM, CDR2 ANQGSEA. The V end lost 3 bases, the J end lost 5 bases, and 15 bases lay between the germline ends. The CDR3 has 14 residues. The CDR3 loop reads CSVEDSGAEDTQYF. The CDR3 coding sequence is TGCAGCGTTGAGGACTCAGGGGCAGAAGATACGCAGTATTTT.

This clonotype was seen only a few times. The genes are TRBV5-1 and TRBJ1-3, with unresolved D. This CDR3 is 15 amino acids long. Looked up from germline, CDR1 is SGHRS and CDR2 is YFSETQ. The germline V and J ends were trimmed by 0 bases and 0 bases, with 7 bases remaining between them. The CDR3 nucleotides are TGCGCCAGCAGCTTGGAACAGCTCTCTGGAAACACCATATATTTT. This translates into CASSLEQLSGNTIYF.

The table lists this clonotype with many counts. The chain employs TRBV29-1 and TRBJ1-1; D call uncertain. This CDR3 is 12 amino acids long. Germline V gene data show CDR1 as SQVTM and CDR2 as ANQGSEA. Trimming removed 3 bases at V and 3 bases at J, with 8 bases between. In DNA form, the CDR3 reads TGCAGCGTTGATGGCAGCCACACTGAAGCTTTCTTT. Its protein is CSVDGSHTEAFF.

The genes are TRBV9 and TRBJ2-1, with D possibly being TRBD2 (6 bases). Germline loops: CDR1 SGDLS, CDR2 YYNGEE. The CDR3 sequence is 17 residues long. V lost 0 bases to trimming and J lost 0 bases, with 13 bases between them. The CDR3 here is CASSVEREVNSYNEQFF. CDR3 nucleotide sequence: TGTGCCAGCAGCGTAGAAAGGGAGGTGAACTCCTACAATGAGCAGTTCTTC.

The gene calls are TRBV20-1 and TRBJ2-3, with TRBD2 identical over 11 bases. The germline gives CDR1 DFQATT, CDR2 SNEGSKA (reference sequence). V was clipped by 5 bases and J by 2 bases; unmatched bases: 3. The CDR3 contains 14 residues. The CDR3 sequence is CSAGTSGFTDTQYF. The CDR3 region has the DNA TGCAGTGCTGGGACTAGCGGATTCACAGATACGCAGTATTTT.